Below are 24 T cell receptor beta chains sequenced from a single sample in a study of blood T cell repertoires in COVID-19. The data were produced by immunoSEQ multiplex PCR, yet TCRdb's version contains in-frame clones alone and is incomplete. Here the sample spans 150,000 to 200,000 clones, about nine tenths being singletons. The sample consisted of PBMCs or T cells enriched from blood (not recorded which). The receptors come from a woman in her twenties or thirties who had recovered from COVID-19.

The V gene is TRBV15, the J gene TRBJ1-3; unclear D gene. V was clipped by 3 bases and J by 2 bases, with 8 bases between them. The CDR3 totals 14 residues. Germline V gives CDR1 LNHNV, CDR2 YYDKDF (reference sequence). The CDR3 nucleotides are TGTGCCACCAGCAGGATCTCGGCTGGAAACACCATATATTTT. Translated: CATSRISAGNTIYF.

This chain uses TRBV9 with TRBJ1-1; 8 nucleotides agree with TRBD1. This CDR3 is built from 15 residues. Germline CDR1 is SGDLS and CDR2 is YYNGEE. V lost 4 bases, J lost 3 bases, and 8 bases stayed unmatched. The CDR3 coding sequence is TGTGCCAGCAGCAAGGAAGGACAGGGCTACACTGAAGCTTTCTTT. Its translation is CASSKEGQGYTEAFF.

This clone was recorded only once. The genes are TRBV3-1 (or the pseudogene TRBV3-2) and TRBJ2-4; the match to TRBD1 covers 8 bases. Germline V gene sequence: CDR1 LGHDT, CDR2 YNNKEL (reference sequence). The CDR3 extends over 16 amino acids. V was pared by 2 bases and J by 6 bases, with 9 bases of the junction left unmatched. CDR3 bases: TGTGCCAGCAGCCAAACGGGTCAGGGGGCGGGAAACATTCAGTACTTC. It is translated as CASSQTGQGAGNIQYF.

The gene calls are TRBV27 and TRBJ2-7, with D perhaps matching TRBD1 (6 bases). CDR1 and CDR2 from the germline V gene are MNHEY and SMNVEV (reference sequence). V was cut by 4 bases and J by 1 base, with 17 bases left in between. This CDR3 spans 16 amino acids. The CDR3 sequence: CASSSTLLGGSYEQYF. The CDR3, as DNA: TGTGCCAGCAGTTCGACCCTTCTAGGGGGATCCTACGAGCAGTACTTC.

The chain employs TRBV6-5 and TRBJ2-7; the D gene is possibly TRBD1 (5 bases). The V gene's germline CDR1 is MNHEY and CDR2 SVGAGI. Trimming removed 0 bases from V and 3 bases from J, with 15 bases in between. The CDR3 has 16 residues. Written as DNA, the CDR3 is TGTGCCAGCAGTTACTCGAATTCCAGGGATGGCTACGAGCAGTACTTC. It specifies CASSYSNSRDGYEQYF.

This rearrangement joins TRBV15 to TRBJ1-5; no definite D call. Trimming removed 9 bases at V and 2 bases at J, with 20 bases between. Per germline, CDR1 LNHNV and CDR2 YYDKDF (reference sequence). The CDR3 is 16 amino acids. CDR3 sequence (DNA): TGTGCCACTCAAAGCAGGTCGGGGTCGGGCAATCAGCCCCAGCATTTT. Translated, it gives CATQSRSGSGNQPQHF. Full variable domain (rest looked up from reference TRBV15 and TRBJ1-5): DAMVIQNPRYQVTQFGKPVTLSCSQTLNHNVMYWYQQKSSQAPKLLFHYYDKDFNNEADTPDNFQSRRPNTSFCFLDIRSPGLGDTAMYLCATQSRSGSGNQPQHFGDGTRLSIL.

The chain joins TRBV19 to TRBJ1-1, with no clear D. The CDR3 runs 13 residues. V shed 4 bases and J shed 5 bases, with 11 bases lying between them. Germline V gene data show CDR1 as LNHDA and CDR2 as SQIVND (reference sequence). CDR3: CASSTGPETEAFF. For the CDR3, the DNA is TGTGCCAGTAGTACAGGCCCTGAAACTGAAGCTTTCTTT. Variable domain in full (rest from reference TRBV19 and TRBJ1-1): DGGITQSPKYLFRKEGQNVTLSCEQNLNHDAMYWYRQDPGQGLRLIYYSQIVNDFQKGDIAEGYSVSREKKESFPLTVTSAQKNPTAFYLCASSTGPETEAFFGQGTRLTVV.

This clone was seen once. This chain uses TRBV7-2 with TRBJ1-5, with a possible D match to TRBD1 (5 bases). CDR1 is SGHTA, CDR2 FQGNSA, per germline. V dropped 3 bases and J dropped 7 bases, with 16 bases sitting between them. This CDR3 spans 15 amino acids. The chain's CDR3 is CASSFSSGGNQPQHF. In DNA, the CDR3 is TGTGCCAGCAGCTTTTCTAGCGGGGGGAACCAGCCCCAGCATTTT.

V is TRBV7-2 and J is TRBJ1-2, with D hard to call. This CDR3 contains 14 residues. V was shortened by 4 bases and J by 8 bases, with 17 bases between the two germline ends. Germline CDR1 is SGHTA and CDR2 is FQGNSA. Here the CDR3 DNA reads TGTGCCAGCAGCTCATATATCCCCGTCCGGGGCTACACCTTC. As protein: CASSSYIPVRGYTF.

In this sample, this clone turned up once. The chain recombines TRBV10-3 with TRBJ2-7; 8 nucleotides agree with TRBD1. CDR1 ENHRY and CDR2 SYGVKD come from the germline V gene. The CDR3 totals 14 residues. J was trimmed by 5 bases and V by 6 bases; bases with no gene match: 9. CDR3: CAISADRGVHEQYF. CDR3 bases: TGTGCCATCAGCGCCGACAGGGGAGTCCACGAGCAGTACTTC.

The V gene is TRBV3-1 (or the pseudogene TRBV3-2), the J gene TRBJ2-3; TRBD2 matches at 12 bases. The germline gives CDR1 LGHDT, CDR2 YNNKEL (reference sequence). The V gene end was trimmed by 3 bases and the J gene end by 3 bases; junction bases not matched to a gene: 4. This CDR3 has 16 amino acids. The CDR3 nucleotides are TGTGCCAGCAGCCAGACTAGCGGGAGAGTAACAGATACGCAGTATTTT. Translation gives CASSQTSGRVTDTQYF.

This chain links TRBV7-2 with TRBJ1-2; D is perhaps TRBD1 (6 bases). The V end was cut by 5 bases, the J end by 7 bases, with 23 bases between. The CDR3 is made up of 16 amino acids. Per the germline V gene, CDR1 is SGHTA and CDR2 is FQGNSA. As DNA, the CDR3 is TGTGCCAGCAGCCCCTACGGACAGTTTGGTGGGTCTGGCTACACCTTC. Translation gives CASSPYGQFGGSGYTF. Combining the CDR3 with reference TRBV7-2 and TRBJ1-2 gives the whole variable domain GAGVSQSPSNKVTEKGKDVELRCDPISGHTALYWYRQSLGQGLEFLIYFQGNSAPDKSGLPSDRFSAERTGGSVSTLTIQRTQQEDSAVYLCASSPYGQFGGSGYTFGSGTRLTVV.

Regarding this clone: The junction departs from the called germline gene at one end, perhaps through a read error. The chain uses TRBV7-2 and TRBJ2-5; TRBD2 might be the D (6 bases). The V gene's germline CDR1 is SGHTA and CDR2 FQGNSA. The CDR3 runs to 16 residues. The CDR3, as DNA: TGTGCCAGCAGCTTACAGCGGCGGGGTGGACAAGACACCCAGTACTTC. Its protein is CASSLQRRGGQDTQYF. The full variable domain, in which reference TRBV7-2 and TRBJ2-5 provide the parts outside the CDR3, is GAGVSQSPSNKVTEKGKDVELRCDPISGHTALYWYRQSLGQGLEFLIYFQGNSAPDKSGLPSDRFSAERTGGSVSTLTIQRTQQEDSAVYLCASSLQRRGGQDTQYFGPGTRLLVL.

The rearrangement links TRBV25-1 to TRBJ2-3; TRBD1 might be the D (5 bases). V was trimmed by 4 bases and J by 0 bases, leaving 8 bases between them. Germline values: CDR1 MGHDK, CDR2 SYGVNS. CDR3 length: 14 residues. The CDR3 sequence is CASSVGRSTDTQYF. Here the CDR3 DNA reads TGTGCCAGCAGTGTGGGGCGGAGCACAGATACGCAGTATTTT.

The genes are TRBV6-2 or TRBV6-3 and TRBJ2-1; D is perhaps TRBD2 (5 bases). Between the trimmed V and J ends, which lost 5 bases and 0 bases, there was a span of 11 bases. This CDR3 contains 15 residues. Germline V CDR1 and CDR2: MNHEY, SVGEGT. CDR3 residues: CASSLTSDSYNEQFF. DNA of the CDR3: TGTGCCAGCAGTCTAACTAGTGACTCCTACAATGAGCAGTTCTTC.

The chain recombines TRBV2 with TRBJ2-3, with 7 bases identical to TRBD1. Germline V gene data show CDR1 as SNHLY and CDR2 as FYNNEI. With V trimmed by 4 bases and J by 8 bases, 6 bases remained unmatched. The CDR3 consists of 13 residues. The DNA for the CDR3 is TGTGCCAGCAGTGTCACAGGGGAAGGTACGCAGTATTTT. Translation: CASSVTGEGTQYF.

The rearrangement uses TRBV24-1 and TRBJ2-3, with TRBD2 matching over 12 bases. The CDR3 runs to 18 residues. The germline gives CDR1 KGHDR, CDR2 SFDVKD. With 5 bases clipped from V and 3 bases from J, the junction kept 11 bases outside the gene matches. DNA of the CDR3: TGTGCCACCAGTGGAATGACTAGCGGGGGCCTCGGTACAGATACGCAGTATTTT. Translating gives CATSGMTSGGLGTDTQYF.

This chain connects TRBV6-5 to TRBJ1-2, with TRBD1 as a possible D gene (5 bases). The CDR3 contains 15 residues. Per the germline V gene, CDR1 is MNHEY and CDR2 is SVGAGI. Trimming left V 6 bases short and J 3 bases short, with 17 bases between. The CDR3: CASRPTGGAYYGYTF. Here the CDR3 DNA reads TGTGCCAGCAGACCAACCGGTGGGGCTTACTATGGCTACACCTTC.

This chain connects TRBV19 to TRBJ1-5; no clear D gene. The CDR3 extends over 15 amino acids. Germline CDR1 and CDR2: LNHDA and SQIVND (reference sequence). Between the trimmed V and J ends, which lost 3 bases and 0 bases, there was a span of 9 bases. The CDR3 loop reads CASSISGPSNQPQHF. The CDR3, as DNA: TGTGCCAGTAGTATCTCCGGTCCTAGCAATCAGCCCCAGCATTTT.

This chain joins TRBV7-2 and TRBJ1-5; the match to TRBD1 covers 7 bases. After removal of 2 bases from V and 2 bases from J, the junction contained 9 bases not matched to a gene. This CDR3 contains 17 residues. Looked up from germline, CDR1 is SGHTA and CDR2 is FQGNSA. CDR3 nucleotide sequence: TGTGCCAGCAGCTTAAAACAGGGGATATTTGGCAATCAGCCCCAGCATTTT. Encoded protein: CASSLKQGIFGNQPQHF.

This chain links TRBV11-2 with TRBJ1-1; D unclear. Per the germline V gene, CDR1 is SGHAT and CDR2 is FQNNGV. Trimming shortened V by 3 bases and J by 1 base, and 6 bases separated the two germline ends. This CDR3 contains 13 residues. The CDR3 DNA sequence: TGTGCCAGCAGCTTGGGAGGGAACACTGAAGCTTTCTTT. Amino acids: CASSLGGNTEAFF.

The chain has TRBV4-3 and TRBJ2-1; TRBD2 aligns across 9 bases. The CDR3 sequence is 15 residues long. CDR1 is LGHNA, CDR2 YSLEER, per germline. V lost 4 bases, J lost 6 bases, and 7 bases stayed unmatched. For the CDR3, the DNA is TGCGCCAGCAGCCCTTTGGCGGGGGGGCGCAATGAGCAGTTCTTC. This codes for CASSPLAGGRNEQFF.

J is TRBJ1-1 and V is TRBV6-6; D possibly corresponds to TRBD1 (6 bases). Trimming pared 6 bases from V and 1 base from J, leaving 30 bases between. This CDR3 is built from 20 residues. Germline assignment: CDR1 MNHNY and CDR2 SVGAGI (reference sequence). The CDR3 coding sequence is TGTGCCAGCAGCTCCCGGGTGCCCCGGGACATAACCTTTACGAACACTGAAGCTTTCTTT. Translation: CASSSRVPRDITFTNTEAFF.

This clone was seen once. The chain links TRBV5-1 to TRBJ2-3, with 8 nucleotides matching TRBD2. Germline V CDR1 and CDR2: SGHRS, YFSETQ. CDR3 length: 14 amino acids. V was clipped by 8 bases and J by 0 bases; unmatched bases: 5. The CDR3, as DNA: TGCGCCAGTCGTAGCGGGGCTAGCACAGATACGCAGTATTTT. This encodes CASRSGASTDTQYF.